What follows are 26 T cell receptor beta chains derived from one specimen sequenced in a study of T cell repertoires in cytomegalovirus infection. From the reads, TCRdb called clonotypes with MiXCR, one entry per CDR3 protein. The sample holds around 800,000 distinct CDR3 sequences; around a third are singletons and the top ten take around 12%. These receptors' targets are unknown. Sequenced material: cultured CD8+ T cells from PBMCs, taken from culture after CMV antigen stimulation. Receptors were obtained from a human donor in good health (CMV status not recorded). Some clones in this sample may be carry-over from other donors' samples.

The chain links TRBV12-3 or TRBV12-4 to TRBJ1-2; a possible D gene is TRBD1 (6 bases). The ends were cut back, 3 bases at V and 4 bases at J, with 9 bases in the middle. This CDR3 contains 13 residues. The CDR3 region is CASSFGQTYGYTF. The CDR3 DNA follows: TGTGCCAGCAGTTTTGGACAGACCTATGGCTACACCTTC.

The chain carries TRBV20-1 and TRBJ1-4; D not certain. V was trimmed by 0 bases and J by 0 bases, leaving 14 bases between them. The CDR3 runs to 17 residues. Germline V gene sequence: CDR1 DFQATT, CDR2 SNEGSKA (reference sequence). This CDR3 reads CSARDPETPATNEKLFF. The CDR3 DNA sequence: TGCAGTGCTAGAGATCCGGAAACCCCCGCAACTAATGAAAAACTGTTTTTT.

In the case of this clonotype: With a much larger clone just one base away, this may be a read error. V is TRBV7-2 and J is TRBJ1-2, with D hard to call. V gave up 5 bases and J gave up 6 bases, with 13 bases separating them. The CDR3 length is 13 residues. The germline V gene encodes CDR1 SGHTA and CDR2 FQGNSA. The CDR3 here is CASSHTQNNGYTF. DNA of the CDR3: TGTGCCAGCAGCCATACCCAGAATAATGGCTACACCTTC.

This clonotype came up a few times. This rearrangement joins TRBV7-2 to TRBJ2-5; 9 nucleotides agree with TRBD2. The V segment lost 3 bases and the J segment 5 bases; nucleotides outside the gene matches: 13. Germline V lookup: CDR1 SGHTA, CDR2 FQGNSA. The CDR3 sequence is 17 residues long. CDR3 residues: CASSLDPGAGGRETQYF. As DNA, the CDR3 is TGTGCCAGCAGCTTGGACCCTGGGGCGGGGGGGCGTGAGACCCAGTACTTC.

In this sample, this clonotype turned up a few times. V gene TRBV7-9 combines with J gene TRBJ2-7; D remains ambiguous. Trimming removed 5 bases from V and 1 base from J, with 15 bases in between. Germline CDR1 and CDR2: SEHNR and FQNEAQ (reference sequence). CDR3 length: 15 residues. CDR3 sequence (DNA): TGTGCCAGCAGCCTAGTTATGGACCAGTCCTACGAGCAGTACTTC. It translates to CASSLVMDQSYEQYF.

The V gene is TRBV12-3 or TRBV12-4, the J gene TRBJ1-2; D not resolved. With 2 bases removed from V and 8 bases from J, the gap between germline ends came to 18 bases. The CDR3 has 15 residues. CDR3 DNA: TGTGCCAGCAGTTTACAGTTAAGCTATTTGGGGGGCTACACCTTC. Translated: CASSLQLSYLGGYTF.

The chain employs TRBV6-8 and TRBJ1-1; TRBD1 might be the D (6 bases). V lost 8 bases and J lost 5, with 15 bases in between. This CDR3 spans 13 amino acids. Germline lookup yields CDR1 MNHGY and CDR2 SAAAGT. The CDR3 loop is CASAAGTRTEAFF. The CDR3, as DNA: TGTGCCAGCGCAGCGGGGACAAGGACTGAAGCTTTCTTT.

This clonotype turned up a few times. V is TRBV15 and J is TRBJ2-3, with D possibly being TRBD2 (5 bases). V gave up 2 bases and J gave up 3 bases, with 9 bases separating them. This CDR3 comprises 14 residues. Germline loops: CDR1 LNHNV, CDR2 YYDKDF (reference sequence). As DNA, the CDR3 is TGTGCCACCAGCAGATCTGGGAGTACAGATACGCAGTATTTT. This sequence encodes CATSRSGSTDTQYF.

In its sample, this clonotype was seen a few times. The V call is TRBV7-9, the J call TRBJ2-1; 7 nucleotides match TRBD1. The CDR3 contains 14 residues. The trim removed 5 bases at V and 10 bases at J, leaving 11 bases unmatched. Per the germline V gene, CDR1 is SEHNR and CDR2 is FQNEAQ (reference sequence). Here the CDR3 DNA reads TGTGCCAGCAGCCCAACAGGGACAGCTCAAGAGCAGTTCTTC. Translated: CASSPTGTAQEQFF.

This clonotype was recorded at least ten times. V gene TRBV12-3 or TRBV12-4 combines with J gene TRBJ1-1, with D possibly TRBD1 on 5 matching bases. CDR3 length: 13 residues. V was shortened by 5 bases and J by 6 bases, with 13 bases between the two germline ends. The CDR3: CASSHGPGAEAFF. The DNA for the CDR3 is TGTGCCAGCAGTCATGGGCCGGGGGCTGAAGCTTTCTTT.

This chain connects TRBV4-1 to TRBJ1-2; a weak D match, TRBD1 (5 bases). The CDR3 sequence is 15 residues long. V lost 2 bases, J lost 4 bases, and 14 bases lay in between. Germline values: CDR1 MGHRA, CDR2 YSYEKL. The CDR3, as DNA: TGCGCCAGCAGCCAAAAGGGGTCGAACTCCTATGGCTACACCTTC. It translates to CASSQKGSNSYGYTF.

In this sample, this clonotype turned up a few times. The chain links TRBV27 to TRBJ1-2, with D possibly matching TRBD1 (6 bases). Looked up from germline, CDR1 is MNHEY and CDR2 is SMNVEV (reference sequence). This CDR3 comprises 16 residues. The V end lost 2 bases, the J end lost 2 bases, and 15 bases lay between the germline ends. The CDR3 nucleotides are TGTGCCAGCAGTTTAAGGTTCGGGGGGCCCAACTATGGCTACACCTTC. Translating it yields CASSLRFGGPNYGYTF.

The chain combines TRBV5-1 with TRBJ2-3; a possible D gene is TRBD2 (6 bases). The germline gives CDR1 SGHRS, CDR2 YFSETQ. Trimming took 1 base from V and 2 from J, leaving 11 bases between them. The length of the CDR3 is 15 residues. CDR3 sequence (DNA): TGCGCCAGCAGCTTGAAGGGACTTCTCACAGATACGCAGTATTTT. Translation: CASSLKGLLTDTQYF.

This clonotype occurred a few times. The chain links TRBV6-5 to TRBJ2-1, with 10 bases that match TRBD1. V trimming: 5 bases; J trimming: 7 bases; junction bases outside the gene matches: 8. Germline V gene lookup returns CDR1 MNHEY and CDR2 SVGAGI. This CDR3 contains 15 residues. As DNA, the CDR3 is TGTGCCAGCAGTCCGACAGGGGGCGCGACGAATGAGCAGTTCTTC. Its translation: CASSPTGGATNEQFF.

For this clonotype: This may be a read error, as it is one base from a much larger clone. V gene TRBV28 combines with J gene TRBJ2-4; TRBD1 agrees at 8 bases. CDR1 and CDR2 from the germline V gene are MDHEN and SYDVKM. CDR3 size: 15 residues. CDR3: CVSSNNDRGGNIQYF. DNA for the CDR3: TGTGTCAGCAGCAACAATGACAGGGGTGGAAACATTCAGTACTTC. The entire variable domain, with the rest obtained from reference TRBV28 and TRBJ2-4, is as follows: DVKVTQSSRYLVKRTGEKVFLECVQDMDHENMFWYRQDPGLGLRLIYFSYDVKMKEKGDIPEGYSVSREKKERFSLILESASTNQTSMYLCVSSNNDRGGNIQYFGAGTRLSVL.

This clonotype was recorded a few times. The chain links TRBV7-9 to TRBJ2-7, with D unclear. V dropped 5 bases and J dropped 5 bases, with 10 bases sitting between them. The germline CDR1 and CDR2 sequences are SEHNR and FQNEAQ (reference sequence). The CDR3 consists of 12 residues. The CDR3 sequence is CASSGLNNEQYF. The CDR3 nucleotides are TGTGCCAGCAGCGGCCTTAACAACGAGCAGTACTTC.

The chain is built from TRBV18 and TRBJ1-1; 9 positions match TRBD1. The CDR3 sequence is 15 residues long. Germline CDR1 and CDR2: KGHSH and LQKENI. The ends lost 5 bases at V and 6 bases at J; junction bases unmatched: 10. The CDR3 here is CASSSRGTGKPEAFF. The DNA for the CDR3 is TGTGCCAGCTCATCCCGCGGGACAGGGAAACCTGAAGCTTTCTTT.

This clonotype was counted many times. CDR3 DNA sequence: TGTGCCAGCAGTTTAACTAGCGGGGGGGCCCCCTACAATGAGCAGTTCTTC. This gives the protein CASSLTSGGAPYNEQFF. The chain joins TRBV27 to TRBJ2-1; 13 nucleotides agree with TRBD2. Germline trimming cut 2 bases from V and 2 bases from J; bases unmatched to any gene: 3. The CDR3 length is 17 residues. Per the germline V gene, CDR1 is MNHEY and CDR2 is SMNVEV (reference sequence).

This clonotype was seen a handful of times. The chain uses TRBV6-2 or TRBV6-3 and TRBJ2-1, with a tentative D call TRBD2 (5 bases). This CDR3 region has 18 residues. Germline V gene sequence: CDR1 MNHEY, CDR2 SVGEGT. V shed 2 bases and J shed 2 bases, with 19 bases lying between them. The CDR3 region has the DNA TGTGCCAGCAGTTACGGCAGCTACCCCCGGGGAACCTACAATGAGCAGTTCTTC. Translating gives CASSYGSYPRGTYNEQFF.

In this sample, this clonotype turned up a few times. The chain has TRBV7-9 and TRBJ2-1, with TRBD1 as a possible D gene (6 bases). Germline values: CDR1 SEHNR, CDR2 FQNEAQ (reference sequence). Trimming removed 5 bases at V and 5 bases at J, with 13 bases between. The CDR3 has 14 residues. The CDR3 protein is CASSQGGRNNEQFF. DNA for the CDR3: TGTGCCAGCAGCCAAGGGGGACGGAACAATGAGCAGTTCTTC.

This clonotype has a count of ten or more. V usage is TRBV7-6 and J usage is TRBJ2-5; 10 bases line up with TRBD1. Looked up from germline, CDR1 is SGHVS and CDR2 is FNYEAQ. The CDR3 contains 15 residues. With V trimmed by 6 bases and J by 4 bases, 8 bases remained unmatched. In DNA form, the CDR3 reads TGTGCCAGCAGAGCCGCGGGACAGGGGCGAGAGACCCAGTACTTC. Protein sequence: CASRAAGQGRETQYF. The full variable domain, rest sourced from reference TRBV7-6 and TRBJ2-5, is GAGVSQSPRYKVTKRGQDVALRCDPISGHVSLYWYRQALGQGPEFLTYFNYEAQQDKSGLPNDRFSAERPEGSISTLTIQRTEQRDSAMYRCASRAAGQGRETQYFGPGTRLLVL.

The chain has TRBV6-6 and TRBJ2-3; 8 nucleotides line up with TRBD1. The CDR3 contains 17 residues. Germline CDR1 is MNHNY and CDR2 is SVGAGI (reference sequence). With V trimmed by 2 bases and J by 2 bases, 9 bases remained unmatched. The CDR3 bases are TGTGCCAGCAGTTACACCCCCGGGACAGGACCCACAGATACGCAGTATTTT. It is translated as CASSYTPGTGPTDTQYF.

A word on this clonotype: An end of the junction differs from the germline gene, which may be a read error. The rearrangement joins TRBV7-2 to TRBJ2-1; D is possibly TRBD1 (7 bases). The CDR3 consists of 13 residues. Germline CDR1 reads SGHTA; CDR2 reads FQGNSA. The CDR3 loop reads CVSSETGRNEQFF. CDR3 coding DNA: TGTGTCAGCAGTGAGACAGGGAGGAATGAGCAGTTCTTC.

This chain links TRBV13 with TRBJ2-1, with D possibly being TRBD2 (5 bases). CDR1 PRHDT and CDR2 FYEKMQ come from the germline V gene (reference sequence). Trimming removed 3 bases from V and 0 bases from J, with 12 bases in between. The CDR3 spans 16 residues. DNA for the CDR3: TGTGCCAGCAGCTTGGGAGTGGGGAGCTCCTACAATGAGCAGTTCTTC. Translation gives CASSLGVGSSYNEQFF.

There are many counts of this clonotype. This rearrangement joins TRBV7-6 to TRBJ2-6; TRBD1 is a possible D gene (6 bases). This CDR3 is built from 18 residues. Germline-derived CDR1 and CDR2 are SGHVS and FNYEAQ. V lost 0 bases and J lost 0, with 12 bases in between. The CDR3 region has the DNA TGTGCCAGCAGCTTAGCTTTCCGGGACACCTCTGGGGCCAACGTCCTGACTTTC. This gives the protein CASSLAFRDTSGANVLTF.

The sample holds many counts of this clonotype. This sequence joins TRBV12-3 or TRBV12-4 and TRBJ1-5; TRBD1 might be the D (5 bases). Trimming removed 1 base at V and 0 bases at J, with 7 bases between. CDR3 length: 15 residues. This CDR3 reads CASSLGRASNQPQHF. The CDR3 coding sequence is TGTGCCAGCAGTTTAGGCAGGGCTAGCAATCAGCCCCAGCATTTT.